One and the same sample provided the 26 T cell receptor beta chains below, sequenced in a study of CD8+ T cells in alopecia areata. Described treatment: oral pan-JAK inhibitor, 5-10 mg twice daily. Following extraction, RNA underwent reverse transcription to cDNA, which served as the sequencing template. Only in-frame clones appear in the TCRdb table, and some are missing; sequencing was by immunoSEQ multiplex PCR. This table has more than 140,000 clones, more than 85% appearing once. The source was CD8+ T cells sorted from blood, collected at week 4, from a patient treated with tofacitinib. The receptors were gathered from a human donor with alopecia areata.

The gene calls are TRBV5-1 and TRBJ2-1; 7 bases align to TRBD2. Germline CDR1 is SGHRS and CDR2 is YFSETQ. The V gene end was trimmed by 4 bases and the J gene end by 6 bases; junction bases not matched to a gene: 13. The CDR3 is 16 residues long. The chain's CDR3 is CASSRRGGSALNEQFF. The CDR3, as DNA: TGCGCCAGCAGCCGCCGAGGCGGGAGTGCCCTCAATGAGCAGTTCTTC.

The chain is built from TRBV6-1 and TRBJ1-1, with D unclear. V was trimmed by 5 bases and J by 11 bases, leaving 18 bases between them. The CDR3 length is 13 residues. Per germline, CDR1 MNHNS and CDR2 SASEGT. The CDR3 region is CASSTDPLREAFF. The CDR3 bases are TGTGCCAGCAGTACAGACCCGTTAAGGGAGGCTTTCTTT.

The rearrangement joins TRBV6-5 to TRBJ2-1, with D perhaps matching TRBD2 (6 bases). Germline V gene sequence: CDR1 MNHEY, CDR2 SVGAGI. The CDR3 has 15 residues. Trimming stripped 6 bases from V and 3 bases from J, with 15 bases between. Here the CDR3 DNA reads TGTGCCAGCAGCCCCAGACTAGAGGGCTACAATGAGCAGTTCTTC. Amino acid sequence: CASSPRLEGYNEQFF.

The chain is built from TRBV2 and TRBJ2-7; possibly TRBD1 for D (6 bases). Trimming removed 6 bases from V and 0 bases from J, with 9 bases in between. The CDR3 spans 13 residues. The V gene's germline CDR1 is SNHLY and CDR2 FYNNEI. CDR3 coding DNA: TGTGCCAGCAGGCACAGGGACTCCTACGAGCAGTACTTC. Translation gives CASRHRDSYEQYF.

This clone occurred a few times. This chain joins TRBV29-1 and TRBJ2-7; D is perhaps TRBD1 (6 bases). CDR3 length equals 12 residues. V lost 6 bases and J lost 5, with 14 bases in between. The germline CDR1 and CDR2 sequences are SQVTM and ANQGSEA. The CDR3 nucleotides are TGCAGCGTAAGAGGACAGAGCCACGAGCAGTACTTC. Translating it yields CSVRGQSHEQYF.

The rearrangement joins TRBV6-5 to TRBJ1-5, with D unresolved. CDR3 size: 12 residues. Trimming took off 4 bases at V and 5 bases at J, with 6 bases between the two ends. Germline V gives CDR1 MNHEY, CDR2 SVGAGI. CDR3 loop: CASSFIDQPQHF. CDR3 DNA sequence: TGTGCCAGCAGTTTTATTGATCAGCCCCAGCATTTT.

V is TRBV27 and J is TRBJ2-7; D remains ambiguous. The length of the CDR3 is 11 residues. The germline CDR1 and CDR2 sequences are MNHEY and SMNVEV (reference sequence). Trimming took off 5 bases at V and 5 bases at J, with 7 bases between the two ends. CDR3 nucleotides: TGTGCCAGCAGTACGATTCACGAGCAGTACTTC. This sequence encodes CASSTIHEQYF.

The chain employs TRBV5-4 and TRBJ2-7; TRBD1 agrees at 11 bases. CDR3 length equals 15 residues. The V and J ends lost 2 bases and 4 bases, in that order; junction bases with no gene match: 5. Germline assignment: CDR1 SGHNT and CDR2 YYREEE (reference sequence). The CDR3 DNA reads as TGTGCCAGCAGCTTAGGACAGGGGGCCGGGTACGAGCAGTACTTC. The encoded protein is CASSLGQGAGYEQYF. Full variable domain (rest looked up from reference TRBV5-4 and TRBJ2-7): ETGVTQSPTHLIKTRGQQVTLRCSSQSGHNTVSWYQQALGQGPQFIFQYYREEENGRGNFPPRFSGLQFPNYSSELNVNALELDDSALYLCASSLGQGAGYEQYFGPGTRLTVT.

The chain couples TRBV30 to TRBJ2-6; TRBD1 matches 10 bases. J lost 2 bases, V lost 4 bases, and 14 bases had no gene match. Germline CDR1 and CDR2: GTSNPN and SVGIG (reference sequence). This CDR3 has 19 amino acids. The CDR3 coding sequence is TGTGCCTGGATCACGGACCCGGGACAGGGGACCCCTGGGGCCAACGTCCTGACTTTC. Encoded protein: CAWITDPGQGTPGANVLTF.

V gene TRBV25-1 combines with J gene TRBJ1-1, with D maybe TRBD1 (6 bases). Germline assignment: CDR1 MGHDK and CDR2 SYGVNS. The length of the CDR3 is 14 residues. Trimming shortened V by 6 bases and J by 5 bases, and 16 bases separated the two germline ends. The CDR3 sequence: CASRGRGLGTEAFF. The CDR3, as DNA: TGTGCCAGCAGGGGCAGGGGCTTGGGTACTGAAGCTTTCTTT.

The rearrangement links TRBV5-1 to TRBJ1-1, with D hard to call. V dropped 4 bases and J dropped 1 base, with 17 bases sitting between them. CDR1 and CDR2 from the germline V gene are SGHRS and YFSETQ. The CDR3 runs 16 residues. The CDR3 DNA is TGCGCCAGCAGCCCGGGCCAGGATCAATCGAACACTGAAGCTTTCTTT. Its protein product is CASSPGQDQSNTEAFF.

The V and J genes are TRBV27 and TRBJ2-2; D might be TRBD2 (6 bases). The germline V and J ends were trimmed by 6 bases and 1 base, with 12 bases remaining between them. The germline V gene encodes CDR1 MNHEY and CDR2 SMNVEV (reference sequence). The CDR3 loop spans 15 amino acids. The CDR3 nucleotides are TGTGCCAGCAGAGGGAGCGGGTTGAACACCGGGGAGCTGTTTTTT. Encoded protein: CASRGSGLNTGELFF.

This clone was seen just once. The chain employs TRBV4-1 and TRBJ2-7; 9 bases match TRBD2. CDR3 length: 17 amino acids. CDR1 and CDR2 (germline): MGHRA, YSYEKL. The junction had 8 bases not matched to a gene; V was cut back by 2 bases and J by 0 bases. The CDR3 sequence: CASSQHVGSGGSYEQYF. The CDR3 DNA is TGCGCCAGCAGCCAACACGTGGGTAGCGGGGGCTCCTACGAGCAGTACTTC.

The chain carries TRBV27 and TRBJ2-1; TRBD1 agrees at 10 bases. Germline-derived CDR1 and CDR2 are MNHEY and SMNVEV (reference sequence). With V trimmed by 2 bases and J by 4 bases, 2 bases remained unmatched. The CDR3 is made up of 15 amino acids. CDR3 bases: TGTGCCAGCAGTTTAGGGACAGGGGTGTACAATGAGCAGTTCTTC. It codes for CASSLGTGVYNEQFF.

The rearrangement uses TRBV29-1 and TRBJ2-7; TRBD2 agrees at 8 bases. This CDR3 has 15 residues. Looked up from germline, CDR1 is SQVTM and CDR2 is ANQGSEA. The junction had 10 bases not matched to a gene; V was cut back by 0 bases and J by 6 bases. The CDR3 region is CSVEDFTGSGGEQYF. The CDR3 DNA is TGCAGCGTTGAAGACTTCACCGGGAGCGGGGGCGAGCAGTACTTC.

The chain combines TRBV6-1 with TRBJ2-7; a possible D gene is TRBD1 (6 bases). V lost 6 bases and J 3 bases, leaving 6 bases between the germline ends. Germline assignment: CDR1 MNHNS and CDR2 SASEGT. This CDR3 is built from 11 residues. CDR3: CASRGGYEQYF. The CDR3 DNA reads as TGTGCCAGCAGAGGGGGCTACGAGCAGTACTTC.

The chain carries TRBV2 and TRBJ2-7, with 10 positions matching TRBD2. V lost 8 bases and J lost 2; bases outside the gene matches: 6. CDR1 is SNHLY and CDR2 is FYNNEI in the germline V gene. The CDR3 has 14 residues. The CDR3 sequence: CASASSGRPYEQYF. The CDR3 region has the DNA TGTGCCAGCGCTTCTAGCGGGAGACCCTACGAGCAGTACTTC.

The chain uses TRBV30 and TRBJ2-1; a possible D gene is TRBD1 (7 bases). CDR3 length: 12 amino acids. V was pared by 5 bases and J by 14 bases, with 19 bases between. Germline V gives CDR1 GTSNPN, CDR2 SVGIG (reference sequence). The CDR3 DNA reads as TGTGCCTGGGGGTATGGCGGGACAGAGAAGTTCTTC. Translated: CAWGYGGTEKFF.

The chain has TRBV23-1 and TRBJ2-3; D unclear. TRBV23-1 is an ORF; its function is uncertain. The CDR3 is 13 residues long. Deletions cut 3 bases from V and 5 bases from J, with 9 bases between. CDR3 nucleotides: TGCGCCAGCAGTCATCGCCGGGTAGATACGCAGTATTTT. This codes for CASSHRRVDTQYF.

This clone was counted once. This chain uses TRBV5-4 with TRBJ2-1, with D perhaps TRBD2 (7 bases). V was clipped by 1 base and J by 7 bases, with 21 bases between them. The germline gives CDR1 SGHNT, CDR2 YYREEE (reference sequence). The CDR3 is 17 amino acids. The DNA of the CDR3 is TGTGCCAGCAGCTTGCGAGGGGGGGGCGCAGGGCGAAATGAGCAGTTCTTC. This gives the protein CASSLRGGGAGRNEQFF.

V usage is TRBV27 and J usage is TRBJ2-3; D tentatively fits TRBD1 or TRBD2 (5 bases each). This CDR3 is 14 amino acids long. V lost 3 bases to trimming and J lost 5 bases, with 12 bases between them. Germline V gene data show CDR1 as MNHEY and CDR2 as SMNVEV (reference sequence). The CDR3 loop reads CASSFTGGGDTQYF. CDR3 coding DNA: TGTGCCAGCAGTTTTACAGGAGGTGGAGATACGCAGTATTTT.

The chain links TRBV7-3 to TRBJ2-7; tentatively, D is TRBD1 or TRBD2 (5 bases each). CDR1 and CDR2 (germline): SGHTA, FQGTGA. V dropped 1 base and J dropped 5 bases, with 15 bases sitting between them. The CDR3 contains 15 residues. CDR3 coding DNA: TGTGCCAGCAGCTTAAGATCCGGTAGGGGACACGAGCAGTACTTC. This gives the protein CASSLRSGRGHEQYF.

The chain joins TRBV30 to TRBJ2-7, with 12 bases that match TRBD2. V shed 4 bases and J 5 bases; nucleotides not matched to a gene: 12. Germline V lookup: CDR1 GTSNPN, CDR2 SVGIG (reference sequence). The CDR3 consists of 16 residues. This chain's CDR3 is CAWTILAGGSGNEQYF. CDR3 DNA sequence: TGTGCCTGGACCATACTAGCGGGAGGTTCGGGGAACGAGCAGTACTTC. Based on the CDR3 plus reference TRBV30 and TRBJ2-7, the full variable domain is SQTIHQWPATLVQPVGSPLSLECTVEGTSNPNLYWYRQAAGRGLQLLFYSVGIGQISSEVPQNLSASRPQDRQFILSSKKLLLSDSGFYLCAWTILAGGSGNEQYFGPGTRLTVT.

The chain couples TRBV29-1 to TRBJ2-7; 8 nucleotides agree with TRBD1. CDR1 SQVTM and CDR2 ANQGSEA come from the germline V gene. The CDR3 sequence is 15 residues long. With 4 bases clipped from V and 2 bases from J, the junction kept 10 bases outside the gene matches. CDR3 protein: CSVVYDRGLTYEQYF. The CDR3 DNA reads TGCAGCGTTGTATACGACAGGGGCCTGACCTACGAGCAGTACTTC.

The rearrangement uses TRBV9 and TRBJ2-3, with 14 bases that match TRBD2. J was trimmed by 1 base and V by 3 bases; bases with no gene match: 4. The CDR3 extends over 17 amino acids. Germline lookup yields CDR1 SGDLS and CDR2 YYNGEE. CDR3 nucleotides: TGTGCCAGCAGCGACGGGACTAGCGGGGGCCGCACAGATACGCAGTATTTT. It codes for CASSDGTSGGRTDTQYF.

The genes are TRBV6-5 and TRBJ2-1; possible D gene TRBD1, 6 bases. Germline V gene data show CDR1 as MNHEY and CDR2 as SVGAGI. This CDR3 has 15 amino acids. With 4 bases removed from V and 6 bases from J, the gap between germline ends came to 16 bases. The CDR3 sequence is CASSLTGSAGNEQFF. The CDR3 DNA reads TGTGCCAGCAGTTTAACAGGGAGCGCGGGCAATGAGCAGTTCTTC.